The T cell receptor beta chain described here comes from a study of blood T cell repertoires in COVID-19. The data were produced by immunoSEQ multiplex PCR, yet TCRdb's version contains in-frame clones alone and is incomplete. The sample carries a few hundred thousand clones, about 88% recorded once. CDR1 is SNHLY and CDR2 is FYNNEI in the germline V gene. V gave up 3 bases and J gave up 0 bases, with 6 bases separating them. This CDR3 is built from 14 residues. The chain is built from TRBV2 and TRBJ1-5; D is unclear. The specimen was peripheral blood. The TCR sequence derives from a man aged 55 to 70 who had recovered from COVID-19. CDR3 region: CASSDTYSNQPQHF. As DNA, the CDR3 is TGTGCCAGCAGTGACACTTATAGCAATCAGCCCCAGCATTTT. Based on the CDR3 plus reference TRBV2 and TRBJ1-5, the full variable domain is EPEVTQTPSHQVTQMGQEVILRCVPISNHLYFYWYRQILGQKVEFLVSFYNNEISEKSEIFDDQFSVERPDGSNFTLKIRSTKLEDSAMYFCASSDTYSNQPQHFGDGTRLSIL.